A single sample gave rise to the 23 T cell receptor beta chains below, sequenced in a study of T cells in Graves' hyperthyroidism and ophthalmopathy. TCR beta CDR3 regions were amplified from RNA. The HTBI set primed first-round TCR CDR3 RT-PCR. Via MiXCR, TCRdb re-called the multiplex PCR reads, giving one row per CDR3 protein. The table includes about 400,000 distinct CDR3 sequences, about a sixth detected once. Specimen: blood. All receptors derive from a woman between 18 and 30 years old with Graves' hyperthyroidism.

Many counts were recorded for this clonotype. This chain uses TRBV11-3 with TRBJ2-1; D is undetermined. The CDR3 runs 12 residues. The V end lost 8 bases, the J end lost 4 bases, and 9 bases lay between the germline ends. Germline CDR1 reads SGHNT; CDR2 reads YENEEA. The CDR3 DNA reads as TGTGCCAGCGGAACTGCATACAATGAGCAGTTCTTC. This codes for CASGTAYNEQFF.

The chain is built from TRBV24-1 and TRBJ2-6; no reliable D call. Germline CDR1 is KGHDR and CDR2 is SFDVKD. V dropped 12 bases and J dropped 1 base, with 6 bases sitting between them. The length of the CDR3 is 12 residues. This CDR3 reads CAVQSGANVLTF. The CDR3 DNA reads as TGTGCCGTCCAATCTGGGGCCAACGTCCTGACTTTC.

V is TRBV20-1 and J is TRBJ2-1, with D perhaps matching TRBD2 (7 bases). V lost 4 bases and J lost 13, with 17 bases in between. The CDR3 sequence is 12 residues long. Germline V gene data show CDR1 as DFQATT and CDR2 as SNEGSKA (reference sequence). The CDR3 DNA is TGCAGTGCTATGACGGGGGGCGCGCTTCAGTTCTTC. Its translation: CSAMTGGALQFF.

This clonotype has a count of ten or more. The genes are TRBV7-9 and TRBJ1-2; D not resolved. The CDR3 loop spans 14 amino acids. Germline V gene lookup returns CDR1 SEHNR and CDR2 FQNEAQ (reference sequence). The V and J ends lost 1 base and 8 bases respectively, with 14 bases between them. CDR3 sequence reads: CASSLGNLLGGYTF. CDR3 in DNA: TGTGCCAGCAGCTTAGGCAATCTTTTGGGAGGCTACACCTTC.

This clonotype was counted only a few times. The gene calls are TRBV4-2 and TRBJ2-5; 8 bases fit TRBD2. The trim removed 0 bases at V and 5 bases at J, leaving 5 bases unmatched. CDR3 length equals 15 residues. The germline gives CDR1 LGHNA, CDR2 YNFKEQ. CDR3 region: CASSQDPGGLETQYF. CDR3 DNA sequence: TGTGCCAGCAGCCAAGATCCGGGGGGGCTGGAGACCCAGTACTTC.

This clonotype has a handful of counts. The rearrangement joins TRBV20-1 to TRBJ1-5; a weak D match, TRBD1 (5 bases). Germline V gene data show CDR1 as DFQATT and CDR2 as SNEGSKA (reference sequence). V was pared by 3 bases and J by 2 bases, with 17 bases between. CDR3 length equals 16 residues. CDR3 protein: CSASIAAGWGNQPQHF. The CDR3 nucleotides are TGCAGTGCTAGTATAGCGGCAGGGTGGGGCAATCAGCCCCAGCATTTT.

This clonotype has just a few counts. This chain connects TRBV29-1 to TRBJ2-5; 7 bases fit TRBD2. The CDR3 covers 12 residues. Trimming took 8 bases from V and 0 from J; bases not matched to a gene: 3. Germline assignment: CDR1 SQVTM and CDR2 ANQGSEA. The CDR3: CSLGGNQETQYF. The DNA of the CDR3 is TGCAGCCTGGGGGGGAACCAAGAGACCCAGTACTTC.

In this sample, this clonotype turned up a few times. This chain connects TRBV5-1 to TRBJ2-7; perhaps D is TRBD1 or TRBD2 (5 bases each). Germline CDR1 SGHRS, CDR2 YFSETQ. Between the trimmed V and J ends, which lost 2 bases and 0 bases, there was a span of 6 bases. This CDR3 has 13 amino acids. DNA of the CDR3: TGCGCCAGCAGCTTCGGGGCCTCCTACGAGCAGTACTTC. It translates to CASSFGASYEQYF. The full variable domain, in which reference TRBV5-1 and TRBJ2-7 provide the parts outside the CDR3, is KAGVTQTPRYLIKTRGQQVTLSCSPISGHRSVSWYQQTPGQGLQFLFEYFSETQRNKGNFPGRFSGRQFSNSRSEMNVSTLELGDSALYLCASSFGASYEQYFGPGTRLTVT.

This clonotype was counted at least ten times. The CDR3 sequence: CAISEGAGGTEAFF. The CDR3 DNA is TGTGCCATCAGTGAGGGGGCGGGTGGCACTGAAGCTTTCTTT. J is TRBJ1-1 and V is TRBV10-3; D is perhaps TRBD1 (5 bases). Per germline, CDR1 ENHRY and CDR2 SYGVKD. V lost 2 bases and J lost 4, with 11 bases in between. The CDR3 length is 14 residues.

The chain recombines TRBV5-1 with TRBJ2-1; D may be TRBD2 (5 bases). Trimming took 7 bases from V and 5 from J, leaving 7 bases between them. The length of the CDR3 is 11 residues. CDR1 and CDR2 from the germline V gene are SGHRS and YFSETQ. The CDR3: CASRLHNEQFF. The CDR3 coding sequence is TGCGCCAGCCGACTACACAATGAGCAGTTCTTC.

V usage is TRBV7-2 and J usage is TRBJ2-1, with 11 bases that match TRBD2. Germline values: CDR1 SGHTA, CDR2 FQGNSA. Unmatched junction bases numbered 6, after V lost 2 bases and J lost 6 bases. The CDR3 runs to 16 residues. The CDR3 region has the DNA TGTGCCAGCAGCTTAACTCCGGGACTAGCGGCCAATGAGCAGTTCTTC. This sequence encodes CASSLTPGLAANEQFF.

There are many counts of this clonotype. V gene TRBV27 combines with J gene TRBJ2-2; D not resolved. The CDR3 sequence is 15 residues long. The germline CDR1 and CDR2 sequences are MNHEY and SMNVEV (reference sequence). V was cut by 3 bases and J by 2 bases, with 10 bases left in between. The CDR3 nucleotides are TGTGCCAGCAGTTTTCCGGACGGAAACACCGGGGAGCTGTTTTTT. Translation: CASSFPDGNTGELFF.

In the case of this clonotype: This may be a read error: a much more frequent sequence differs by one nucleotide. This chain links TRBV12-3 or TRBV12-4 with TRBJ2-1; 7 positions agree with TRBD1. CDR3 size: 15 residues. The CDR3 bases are TGTGCCAGCAGCTTGAGACAGGGCATATACAATGAGCAGTCCTTC. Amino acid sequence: CASSLRQGIYNEQSF.

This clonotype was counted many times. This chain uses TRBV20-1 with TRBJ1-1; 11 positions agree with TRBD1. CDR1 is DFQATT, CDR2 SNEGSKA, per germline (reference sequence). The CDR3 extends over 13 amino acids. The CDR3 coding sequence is TGCATCGGGACAGGGGGACCGAACACTGAAGCTTTCTTT. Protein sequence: CIGTGGPNTEAFF.

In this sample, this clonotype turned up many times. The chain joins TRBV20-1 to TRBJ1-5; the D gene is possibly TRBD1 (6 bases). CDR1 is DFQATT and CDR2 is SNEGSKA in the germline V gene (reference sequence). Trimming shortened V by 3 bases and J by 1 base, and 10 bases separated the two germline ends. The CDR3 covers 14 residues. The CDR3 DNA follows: TGCAGTGCTAGTCCGGGGGGCAGCAATCAGCCCCAGCATTTT. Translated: CSASPGGSNQPQHF.

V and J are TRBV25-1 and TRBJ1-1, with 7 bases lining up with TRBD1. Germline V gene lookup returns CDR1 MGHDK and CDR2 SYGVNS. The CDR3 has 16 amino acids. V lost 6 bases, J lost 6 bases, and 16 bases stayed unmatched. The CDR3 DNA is TGTGCCAGCAGCGCTGAAGATCAGGGGGGCAGAGCTGAAGCTTTCTTT. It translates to CASSAEDQGGRAEAFF.

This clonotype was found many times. This CDR3 is CASSLEGQGTETQYF. CDR3 in DNA: TGTGCCAGCAGCTTGGAGGGACAGGGGACAGAGACCCAGTACTTC. The rearrangement uses TRBV5-6 and TRBJ2-5; 10 nucleotides agree with TRBD1. In germline, CDR1 is SGHDT, CDR2 YYEEEE. V lost 0 bases, J lost 4 bases, and 3 bases stayed unmatched. The CDR3 runs to 15 residues. Variable domain in full (rest from reference TRBV5-6 and TRBJ2-5): DAGVTQSPTHLIKTRGQQVTLRCSPKSGHDTVSWYQQALGQGPQFIFQYYEEEERQRGNFPDRFSGHQFPNYSSELNVNALLLGDSALYLCASSLEGQGTETQYFGPGTRLLVL.

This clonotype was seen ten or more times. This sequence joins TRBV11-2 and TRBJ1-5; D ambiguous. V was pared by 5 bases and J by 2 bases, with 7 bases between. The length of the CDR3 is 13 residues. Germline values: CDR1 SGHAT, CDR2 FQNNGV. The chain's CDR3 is CASSRSGNQPQHF. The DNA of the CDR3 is TGTGCCAGCAGCCGATCTGGCAATCAGCCCCAGCATTTT.

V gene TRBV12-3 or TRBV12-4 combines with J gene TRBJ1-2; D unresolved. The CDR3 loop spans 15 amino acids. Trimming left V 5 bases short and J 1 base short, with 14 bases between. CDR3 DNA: TGTGCCAGCAGTGAAGGAAAGGGTAGTAACTATGGCTACACCTTC. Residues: CASSEGKGSNYGYTF.

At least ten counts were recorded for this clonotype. CDR3 loop: CASSPGVITDTQYF. The CDR3 nucleotides are TGTGCCAGCTCACCCGGGGTAATCACAGATACGCAGTATTTT. The V call is TRBV18, the J call TRBJ2-3; D may be TRBD2 (5 bases). The V gene lost 3 bases and the J gene lost 2 bases, with 9 bases spanning the gap. Germline CDR1 KGHSH, CDR2 LQKENI. This CDR3 is built from 14 residues.

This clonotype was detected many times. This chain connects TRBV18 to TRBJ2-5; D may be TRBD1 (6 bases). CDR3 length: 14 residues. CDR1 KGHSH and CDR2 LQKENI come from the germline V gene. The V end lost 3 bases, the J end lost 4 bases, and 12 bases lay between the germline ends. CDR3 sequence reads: CASSPGPRGETQYF. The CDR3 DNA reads TGTGCCAGCTCACCGGGCCCCAGGGGAGAGACCCAGTACTTC. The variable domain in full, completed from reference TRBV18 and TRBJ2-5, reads NAGVMQNPRHLVRRRGQEARLRCSPMKGHSHVYWYRQLPEEGLKFMVYLQKENIIDESGMPKERFSAEFPKEGPSILRIQQVVRGDSAAYFCASSPGPRGETQYFGPGTRLLVL.

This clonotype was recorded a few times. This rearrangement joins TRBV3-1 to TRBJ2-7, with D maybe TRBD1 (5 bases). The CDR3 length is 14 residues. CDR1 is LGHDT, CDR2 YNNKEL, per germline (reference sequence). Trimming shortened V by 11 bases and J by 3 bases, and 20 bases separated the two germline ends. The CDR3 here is CAVGVQGYNYEQYF. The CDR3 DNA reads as TGTGCCGTAGGGGTCCAGGGTTATAACTACGAGCAGTACTTC.

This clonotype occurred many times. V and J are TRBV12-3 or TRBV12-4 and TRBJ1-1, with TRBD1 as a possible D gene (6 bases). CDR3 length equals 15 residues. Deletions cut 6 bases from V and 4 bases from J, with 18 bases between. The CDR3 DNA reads TGTGCCAGCAGCCAGGGGACGGCCCCCGGCACTGAAGCTTTCTTT. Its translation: CASSQGTAPGTEAFF.